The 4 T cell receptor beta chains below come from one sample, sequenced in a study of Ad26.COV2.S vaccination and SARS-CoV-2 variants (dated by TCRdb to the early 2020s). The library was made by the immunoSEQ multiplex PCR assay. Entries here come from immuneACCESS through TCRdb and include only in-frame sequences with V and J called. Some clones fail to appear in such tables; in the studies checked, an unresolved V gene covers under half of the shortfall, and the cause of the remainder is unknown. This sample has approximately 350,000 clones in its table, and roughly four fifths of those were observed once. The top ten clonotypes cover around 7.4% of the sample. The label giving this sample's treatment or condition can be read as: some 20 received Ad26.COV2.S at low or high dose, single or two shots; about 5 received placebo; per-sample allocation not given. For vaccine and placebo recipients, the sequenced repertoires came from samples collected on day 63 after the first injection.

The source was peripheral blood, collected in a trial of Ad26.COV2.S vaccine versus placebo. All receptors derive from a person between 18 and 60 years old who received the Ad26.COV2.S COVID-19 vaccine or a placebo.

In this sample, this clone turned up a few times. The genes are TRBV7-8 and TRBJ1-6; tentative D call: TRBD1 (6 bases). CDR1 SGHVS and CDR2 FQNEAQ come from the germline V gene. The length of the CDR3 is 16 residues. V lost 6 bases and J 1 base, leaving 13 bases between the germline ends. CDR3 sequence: CASRGGKSSYNSPLHF. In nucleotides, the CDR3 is TGTGCCAGCAGAGGGGGAAAAAGTTCCTATAATTCACCCCTCCACTTT.

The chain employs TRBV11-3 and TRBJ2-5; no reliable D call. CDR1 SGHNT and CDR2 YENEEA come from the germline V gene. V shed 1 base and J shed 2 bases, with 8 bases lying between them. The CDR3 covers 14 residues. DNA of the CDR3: TGTGCCAGCAGCTTAGGCCCCAATCAAGAGACCCAGTACTTC. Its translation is CASSLGPNQETQYF.

Here the CDR3 reads CASRRQGADTQYF. In DNA form, the CDR3 reads TGTGCCAGCAGACGACAGGGGGCAGATACGCAGTATTTT. The chain joins TRBV6-1 to TRBJ2-3; 9 bases are shared with TRBD1. The CDR3 sequence is 13 residues long. V trimming: 6 bases; J trimming: 4 bases; junction bases outside the gene matches: 2. Germline V gives CDR1 MNHNS, CDR2 SASEGT.

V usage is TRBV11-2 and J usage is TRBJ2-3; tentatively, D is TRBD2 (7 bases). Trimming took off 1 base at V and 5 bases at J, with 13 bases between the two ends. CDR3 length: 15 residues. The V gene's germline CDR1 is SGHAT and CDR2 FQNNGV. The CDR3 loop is CASSLVGGELDTQYF. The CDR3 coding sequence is TGTGCCAGCAGCTTAGTAGGGGGGGAACTAGATACGCAGTATTTT.